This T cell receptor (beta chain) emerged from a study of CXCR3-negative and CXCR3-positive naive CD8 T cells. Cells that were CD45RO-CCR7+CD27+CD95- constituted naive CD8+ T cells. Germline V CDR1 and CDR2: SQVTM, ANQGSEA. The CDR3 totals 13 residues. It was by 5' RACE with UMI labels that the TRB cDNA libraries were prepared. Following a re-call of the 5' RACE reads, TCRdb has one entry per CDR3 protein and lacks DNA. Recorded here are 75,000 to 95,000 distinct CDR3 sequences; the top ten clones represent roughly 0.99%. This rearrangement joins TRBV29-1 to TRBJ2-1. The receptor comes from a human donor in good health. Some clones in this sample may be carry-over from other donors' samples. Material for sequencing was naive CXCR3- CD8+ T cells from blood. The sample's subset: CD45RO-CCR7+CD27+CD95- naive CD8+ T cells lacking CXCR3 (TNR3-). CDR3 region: CSVEDQQGPEQFF.